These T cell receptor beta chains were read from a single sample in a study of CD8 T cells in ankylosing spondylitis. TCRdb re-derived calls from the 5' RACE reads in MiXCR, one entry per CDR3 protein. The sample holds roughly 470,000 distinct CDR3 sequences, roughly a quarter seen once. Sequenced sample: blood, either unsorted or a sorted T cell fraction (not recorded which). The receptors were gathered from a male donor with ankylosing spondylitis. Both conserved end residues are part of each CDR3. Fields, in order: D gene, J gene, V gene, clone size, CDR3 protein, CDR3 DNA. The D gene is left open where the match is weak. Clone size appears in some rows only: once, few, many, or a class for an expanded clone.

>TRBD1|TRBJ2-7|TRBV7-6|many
CASSPTGTALNEQYF
TGTGCCAGCAGCCCAACCGGGACAGCTCTGAACGAGCAGTACTTC
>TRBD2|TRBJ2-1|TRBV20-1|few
CSATGPSGRDNEQFF
TGCAGTGCTACAGGGCCTAGCGGGAGGGACAATGAGCAGTTCTTC
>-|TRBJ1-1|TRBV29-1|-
CSVSPHPEAFF
TGCAGCGTTAGTCCGCACCCTGAAGCTTTCTTT
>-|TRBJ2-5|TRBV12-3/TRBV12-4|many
CASQGYRGRETQYF
TGTGCCAGCCAGGGGTACCGGGGGCGAGAGACCCAGTACTTC
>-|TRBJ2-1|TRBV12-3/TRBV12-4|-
CASSLADLNEQFF
TGTGCCAGCAGTTTAGCAGACCTCAATGAGCAGTTCTTC
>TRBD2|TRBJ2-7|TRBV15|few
CATSSGDYQSYEQYF
TGTGCCACCAGCAGTGGGGACTACCAGTCCTACGAGCAGTACTTC
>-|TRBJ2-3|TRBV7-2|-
CASSLDYRDGTQYF
TGTGCCAGCAGCTTGGATTACAGGGATGGTACGCAGTATTTT
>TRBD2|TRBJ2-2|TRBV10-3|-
CAIRSGRDTGELFF
TGTGCCATCCGTAGCGGGAGGGATACCGGGGAGCTGTTTTTT
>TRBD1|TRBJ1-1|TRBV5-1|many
CASSSDRVNTEAFF
TGTGCCAGCTCATCCGACAGGGTAAACACTGAAGCTTTCTTT
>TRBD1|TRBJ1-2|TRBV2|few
CASILQGASRGYTF
TGTGCCAGCATCTTACAGGGGGCGAGTCGAGGCTACACCTTC
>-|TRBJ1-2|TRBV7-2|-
CASSRQGTYGYTF
TGTGCCAGCAGCAGGCAGGGAACCTATGGCTACACCTTC
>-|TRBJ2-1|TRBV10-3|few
CAISESLSEQFF
TGTGCCATCAGTGAGTCCCTTAGCGAGCAGTTCTTC
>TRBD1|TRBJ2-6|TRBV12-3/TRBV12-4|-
CASSWGTGYSGANVLTF
TGTGCCAGCAGTTGGGGGACAGGCTACTCTGGGGCCAACGTCCTGACTTTC
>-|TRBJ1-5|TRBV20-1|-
CSALGAGATEAQHF
TGCAGTGCTTTGGGGGCAGGGGCCACAGAGGCCCAGCATTTT
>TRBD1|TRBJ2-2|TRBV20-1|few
CSASGTDTGELFF
TGCAGTGCTTCCGGGACAGACACCGGGGAGCTGTTTTTT
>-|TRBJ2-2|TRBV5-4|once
CASSPRTGQAGELFF
TGTGCCAGCAGCCCGCGGACGGGCCAAGCGGGGGAGCTGTTTTTT
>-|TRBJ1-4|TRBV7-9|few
CASSNRDSTYEKLFF
TGTGCCAGCAGCAATCGGGACTCAACTTACGAAAAACTGTTTTTT
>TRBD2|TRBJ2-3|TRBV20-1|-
CSARLAGGQGDTQYF
TGCAGTGCTAGATTGGCGGGAGGGCAGGGAGATACGCAGTATTTT
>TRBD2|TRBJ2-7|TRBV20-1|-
CSAGGAGGPRFNEQYF
TGCAGTGCAGGGGGTGCGGGAGGGCCAAGGTTTAACGAGCAGTACTTC
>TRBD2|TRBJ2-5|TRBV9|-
CASSVAWGGQETQYF
TGTGCCAGCAGCGTAGCCTGGGGGGGCCAAGAGACCCAGTACTTC
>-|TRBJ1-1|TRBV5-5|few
CASSLGTGPSTEAFF
TGTGCCAGCAGCTTGGGCACAGGGCCGAGCACTGAAGCTTTCTTT
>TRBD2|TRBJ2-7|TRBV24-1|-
CATSDSKSGGRTVEQYF
TGTGCCACCAGTGACTCCAAGTCGGGCGGGAGGACTGTCGAGCAGTACTTC
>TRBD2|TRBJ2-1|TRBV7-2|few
CASSPSAGDYNEQFF
TGTGCCAGCAGCCCCTCGGCGGGGGATTACAATGAGCAGTTCTTC
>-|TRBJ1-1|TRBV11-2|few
CASSGMRVDTEAFF
TGTGCCAGCAGCGGGATGAGGGTGGACACTGAAGCTTTCTTT
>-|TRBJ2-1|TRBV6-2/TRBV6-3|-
CASYFWSRSGIIRSNYNEQFF
TGTGCCAGCTATTTCTGGTCCCGGAGCGGAATTATCCGATCTAACTACAATGAGCAGTTCTTC
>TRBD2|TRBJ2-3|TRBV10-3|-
CAISLLAASTDTQYF
TGTGCCATCAGTCTACTAGCGGCTAGCACAGATACGCAGTATTTT
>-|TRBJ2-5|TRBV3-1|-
CASSQVRQETQYF
TGTGCCAGCAGCCAAGTCCGGCAAGAGACCCAGTACTTC
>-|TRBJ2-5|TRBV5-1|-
CASSFTPRETQYF
TGCGCCAGCAGCTTTACCCCCAGGGAGACCCAGTACTTC
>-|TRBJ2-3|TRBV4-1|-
CASSQVDGTDTQYF
TGCGCCAGCAGCCAAGTCGACGGCACAGATACGCAGTATTTT
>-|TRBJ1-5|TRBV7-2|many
CASSLAYGDQPQHF
TGTGCCAGCAGCTTAGCCTACGGGGATCAGCCCCAGCATTTT
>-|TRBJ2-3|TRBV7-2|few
CASSLLLSPGQDTQYF
TGTGCCAGCAGCTTACTTCTATCACCAGGGCAAGATACGCAGTATTTT
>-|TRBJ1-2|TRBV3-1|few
CASSQEGARDCYTF
TGTGCCAGCAGCCAAGAAGGGGCCAGGGACTGCTACACCTTC
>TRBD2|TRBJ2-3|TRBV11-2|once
CASSLLAGDLSTDTQYF
TGTGCCAGCAGCTTACTAGCGGGAGATCTTAGCACAGATACGCAGTATTTT
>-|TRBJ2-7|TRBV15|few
CATSREGVGSYEQYF
TGTGCCACCAGCAGAGAAGGGGTGGGGTCCTACGAGCAGTACTTC
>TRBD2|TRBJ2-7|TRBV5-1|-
CASSLALGSGRSRYEQYF
TGCGCCAGCAGCTTGGCCTTGGGTAGCGGGAGGTCAAGATACGAGCAGTACTTC
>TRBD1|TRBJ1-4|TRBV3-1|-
CASSQGPDRGLNNEKLFF
TGTGCCAGCAGCCAAGGACCGGACAGGGGGCTTAATAATGAAAAACTGTTTTTT
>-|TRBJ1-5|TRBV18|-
CASSRSVGDWGNQPQHF
TGTGCCAGCTCGCGTAGCGTGGGAGATTGGGGCAATCAGCCCCAGCATTTT
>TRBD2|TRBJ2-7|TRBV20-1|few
CRLAGRGGEQYF
TGCAGACTAGCGGGACGAGGAGGCGAGCAGTACTTC
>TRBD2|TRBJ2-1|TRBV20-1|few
CSALRTSGYNEQFF
TGCAGTGCTCTCCGGACTAGCGGTTACAATGAGCAGTTCTTC
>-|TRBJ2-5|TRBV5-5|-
CASSTLASQETQYF
TGTGCCAGCAGCACCCTAGCGTCCCAAGAGACCCAGTACTTC
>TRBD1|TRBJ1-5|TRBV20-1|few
CSARLFRDSINQPQHF
TGCAGTGCTAGGCTCTTCCGGGACAGTATCAATCAGCCCCAGCATTTT
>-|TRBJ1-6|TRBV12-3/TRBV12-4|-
CASSVRAKGSPLHF
TGTGCCAGCAGTGTCCGGGCCAAGGGTTCACCCCTCCACTTT
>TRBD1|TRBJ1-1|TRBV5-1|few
CASSLGSQGDTEAFF
TGCGCCAGCAGCTTGGGGTCGCAGGGGGACACTGAAGCTTTCTTT
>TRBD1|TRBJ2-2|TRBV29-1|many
CSADRGNTGELFF
TGCAGCGCTGACAGGGGAAACACCGGGGAGCTGTTTTTT
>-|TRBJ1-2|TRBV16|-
CASSEDKALYGYTF
TGTGCCAGCAGTGAAGACAAGGCCCTATATGGCTACACCTTC
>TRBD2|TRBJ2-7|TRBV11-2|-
CASSSTSGTMNSYEQYF
TGTGCCAGCAGCTCGACTAGCGGGACGATGAACTCCTACGAGCAGTACTTC